The clone carrying this TCR beta chain has only a few counts. Trimming cost V 0 bases and J 1 base, with 7 bases left between them. The CDR3 spans 15 residues. Per the germline V gene, CDR1 is MNHEY and CDR2 is SVGAGI. Repertoires were generated with immunoSEQ multiplex PCR, while TCRdb's copy carries only in-frame clones and drops some. The sample has about 140,000 clones; 80% to 90% are singletons. This sample stems from a study of T cell responses to AZD1222 COVID-19 vaccine. The chain has TRBV6-5 and TRBJ2-1; D is unresolved. This TCR derives from an adult in good health. The source was peripheral blood, collected on day 0 of AZD1222 vaccination. CDR3 nucleotides: TGTGCCAGCAGTTACTCCAGACTTTCCTACAATGAGCAGTTCTTC. This translates into CASSYSRLSYNEQFF.